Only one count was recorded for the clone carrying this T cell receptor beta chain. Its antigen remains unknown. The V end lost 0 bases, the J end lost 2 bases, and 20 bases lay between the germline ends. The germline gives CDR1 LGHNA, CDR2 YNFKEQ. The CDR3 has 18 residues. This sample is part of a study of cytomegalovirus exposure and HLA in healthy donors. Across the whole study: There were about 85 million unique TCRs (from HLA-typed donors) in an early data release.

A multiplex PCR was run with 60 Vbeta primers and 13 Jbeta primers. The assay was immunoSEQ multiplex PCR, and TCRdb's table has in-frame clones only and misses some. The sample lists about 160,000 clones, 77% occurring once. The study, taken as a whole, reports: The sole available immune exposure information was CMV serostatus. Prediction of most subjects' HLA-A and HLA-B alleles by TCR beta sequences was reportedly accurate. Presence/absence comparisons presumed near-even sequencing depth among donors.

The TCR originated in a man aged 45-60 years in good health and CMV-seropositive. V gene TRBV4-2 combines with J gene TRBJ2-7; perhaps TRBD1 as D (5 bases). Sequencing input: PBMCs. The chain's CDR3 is CASSQELNTGKTAYEQYF. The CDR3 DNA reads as TGTGCCAGCAGCCAAGAATTAAATACAGGTAAAACTGCCTACGAGCAGTACTTC.